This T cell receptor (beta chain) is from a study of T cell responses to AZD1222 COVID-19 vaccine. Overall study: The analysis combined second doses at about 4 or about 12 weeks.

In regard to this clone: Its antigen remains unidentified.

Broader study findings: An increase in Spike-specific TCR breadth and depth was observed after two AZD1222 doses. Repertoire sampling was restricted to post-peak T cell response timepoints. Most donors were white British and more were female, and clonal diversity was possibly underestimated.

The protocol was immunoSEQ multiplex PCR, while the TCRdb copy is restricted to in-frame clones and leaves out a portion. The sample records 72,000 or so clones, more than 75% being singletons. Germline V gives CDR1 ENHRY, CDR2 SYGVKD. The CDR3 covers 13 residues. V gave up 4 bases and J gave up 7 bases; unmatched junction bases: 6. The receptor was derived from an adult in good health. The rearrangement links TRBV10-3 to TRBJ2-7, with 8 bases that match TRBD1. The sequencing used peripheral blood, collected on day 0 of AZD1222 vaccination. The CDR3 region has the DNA TGTGCCATCAGTGGAGACAGGGGTCGGGAGCAGTACTTC. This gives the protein CAISGDRGREQYF.